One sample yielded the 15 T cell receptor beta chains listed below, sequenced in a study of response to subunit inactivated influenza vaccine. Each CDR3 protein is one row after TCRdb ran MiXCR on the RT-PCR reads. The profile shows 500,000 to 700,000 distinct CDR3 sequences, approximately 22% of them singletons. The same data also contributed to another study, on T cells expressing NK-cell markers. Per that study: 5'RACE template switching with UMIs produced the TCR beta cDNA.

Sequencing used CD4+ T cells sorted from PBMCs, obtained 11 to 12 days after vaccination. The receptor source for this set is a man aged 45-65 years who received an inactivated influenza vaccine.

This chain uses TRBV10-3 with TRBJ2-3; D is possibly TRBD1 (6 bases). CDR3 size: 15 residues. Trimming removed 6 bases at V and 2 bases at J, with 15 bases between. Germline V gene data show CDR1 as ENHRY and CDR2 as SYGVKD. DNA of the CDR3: TGTGCCATCAGCAATGACAGGAGATACACAGATACGCAGTATTTT. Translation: CAISNDRRYTDTQYF.

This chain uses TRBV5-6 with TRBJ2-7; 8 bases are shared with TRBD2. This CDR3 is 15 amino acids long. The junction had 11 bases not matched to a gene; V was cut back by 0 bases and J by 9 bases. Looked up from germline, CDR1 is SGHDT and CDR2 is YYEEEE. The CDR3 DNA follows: TGTGCCAGCAGCTTGGGGAACGGGAGGGCCTCCCCGCAGTACTTC. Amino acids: CASSLGNGRASPQYF.

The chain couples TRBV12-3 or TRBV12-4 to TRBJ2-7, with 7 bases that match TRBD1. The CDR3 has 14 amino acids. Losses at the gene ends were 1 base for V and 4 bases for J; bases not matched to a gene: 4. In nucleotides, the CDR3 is TGTGCCAGCAGTTTAGAAGGGGGCGGGTACGAGCAGTACTTC. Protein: CASSLEGGGYEQYF.

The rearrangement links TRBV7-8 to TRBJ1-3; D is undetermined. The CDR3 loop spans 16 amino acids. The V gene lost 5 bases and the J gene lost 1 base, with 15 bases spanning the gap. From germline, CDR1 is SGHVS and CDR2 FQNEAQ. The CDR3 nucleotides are TGTGCCAGCAGCCCATCCGAGAACCCTTCTGGAAACACCATATATTTT. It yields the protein CASSPSENPSGNTIYF.

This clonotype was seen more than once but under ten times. The CDR3 loop reads CSARDAAGGLNEQFF. DNA for the CDR3: TGCAGTGCTAGAGATGCAGCGGGGGGATTGAATGAGCAGTTCTTC. The chain uses TRBV20-1 and TRBJ2-1, with 9 bases that match TRBD2. CDR3 size: 15 residues. Losses at the gene ends were 0 bases for V and 7 bases for J; bases not matched to a gene: 7. The germline gives CDR1 DFQATT, CDR2 SNEGSKA (reference sequence).

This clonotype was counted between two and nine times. CDR3 residues: CASSYSAGNYGYTF. DNA of the CDR3: TGTGCCAGCAGTTACTCCGCAGGGAACTATGGCTACACCTTC. The genes are TRBV6-2 or TRBV6-3 and TRBJ1-2; a weak D match, TRBD1 (5 bases). The CDR3 contains 14 residues. Trimming took off 0 bases at V and 2 bases at J, with 7 bases between the two ends. CDR1 is MNHEY and CDR2 is SVGEGT in the germline V gene.

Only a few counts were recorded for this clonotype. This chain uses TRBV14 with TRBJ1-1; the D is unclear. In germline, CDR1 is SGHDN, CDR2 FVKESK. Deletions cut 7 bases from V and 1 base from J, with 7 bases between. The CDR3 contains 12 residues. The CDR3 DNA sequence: TGTGCCAGCACCATATCGAACACTGAAGCTTTCTTT. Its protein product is CASTISNTEAFF.

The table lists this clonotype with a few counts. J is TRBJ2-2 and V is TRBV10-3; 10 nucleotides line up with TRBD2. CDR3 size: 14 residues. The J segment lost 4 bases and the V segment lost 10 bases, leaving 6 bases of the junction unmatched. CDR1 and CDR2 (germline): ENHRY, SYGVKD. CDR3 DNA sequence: TGTGCCACTATAGCGGGAGGCGCCACCGGGGAGCTGTTTTTT. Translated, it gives CATIAGGATGELFF.

CDR3 region: CASSYLSPDTQYF. CDR3 coding DNA: TGCGCCAGCAGCTACCTCTCCCCAGATACGCAGTATTTT. V and J are TRBV5-1 and TRBJ2-3; D is uncertain. The CDR3 has 13 amino acids. CDR1 and CDR2 (germline): SGHRS, YFSETQ. The V end was cut by 3 bases, the J end by 4 bases, with 9 bases between.

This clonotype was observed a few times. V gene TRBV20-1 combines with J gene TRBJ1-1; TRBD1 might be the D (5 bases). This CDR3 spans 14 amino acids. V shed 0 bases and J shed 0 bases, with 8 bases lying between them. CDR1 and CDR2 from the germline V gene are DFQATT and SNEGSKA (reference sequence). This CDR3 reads CSARDPGMNTEAFF. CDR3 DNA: TGCAGTGCTAGAGATCCAGGGATGAACACTGAAGCTTTCTTT.

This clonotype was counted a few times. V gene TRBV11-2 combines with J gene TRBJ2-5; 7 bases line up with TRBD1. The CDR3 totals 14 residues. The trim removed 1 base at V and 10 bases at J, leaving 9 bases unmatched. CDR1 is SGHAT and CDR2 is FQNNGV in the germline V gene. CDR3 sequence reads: CASSLVGQQGRQYF. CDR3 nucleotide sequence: TGTGCCAGCAGCTTAGTCGGACAACAGGGGCGCCAGTACTTC.

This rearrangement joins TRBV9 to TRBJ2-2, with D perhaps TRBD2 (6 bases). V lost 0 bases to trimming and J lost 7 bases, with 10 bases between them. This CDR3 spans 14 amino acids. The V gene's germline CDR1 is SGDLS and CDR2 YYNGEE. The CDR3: CASSVAGVGGELFF. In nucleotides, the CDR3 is TGTGCCAGCAGCGTAGCGGGAGTCGGCGGGGAGCTGTTTTTT.

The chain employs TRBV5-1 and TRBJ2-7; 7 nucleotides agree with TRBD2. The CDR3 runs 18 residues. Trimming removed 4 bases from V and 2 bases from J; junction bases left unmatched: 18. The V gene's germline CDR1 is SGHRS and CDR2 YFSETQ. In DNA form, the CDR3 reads TGCGCCAGCAGCCCGCTCGCAGGAGCGGGACCACGAACCTACGAGCAGTACTTC. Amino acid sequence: CASSPLAGAGPRTYEQYF.

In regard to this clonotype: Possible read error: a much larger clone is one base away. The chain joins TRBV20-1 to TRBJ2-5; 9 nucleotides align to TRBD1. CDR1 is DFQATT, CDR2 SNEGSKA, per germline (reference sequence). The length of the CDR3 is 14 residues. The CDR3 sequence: CSATRNRGLQTRYF. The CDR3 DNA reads TGCAGTGCCACACGGAACAGGGGGCTACAGACCCGGTACTTC.

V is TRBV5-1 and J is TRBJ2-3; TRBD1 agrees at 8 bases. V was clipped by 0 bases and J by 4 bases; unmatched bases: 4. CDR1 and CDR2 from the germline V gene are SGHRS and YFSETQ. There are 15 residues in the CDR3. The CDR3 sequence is CASSLATTGADTQYF. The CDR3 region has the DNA TGCGCCAGCAGCTTGGCAACGACAGGGGCAGATACGCAGTATTTT.